The 23 T cell receptor beta chains below were found in one sample sequenced in a study of T and B cells in COVID-19 patients. Multiplex PCR with BIOMED2 TRB-A/B primer pools amplified TRB rearrangements. Each CDR3 protein gets one entry after TCRdb re-called the multiplex PCR reads with MiXCR. The data show 1,500 or so distinct CDR3 sequences, with about a quarter seen just once and 45% to 65% held by the top ten. From blood, roughly 220-550 ng of genomic DNA served as TRB template. The sequenced material came from blood. The receptor set was obtained from a human donor with active COVID-19.

This clonotype was recorded a few times. This sequence joins TRBV5-1 and TRBJ1-2, with 9 bases aligning to TRBD1. The junction had 6 bases not matched to a gene; V was cut back by 2 bases and J by 7 bases. Germline CDR1 SGHRS, CDR2 YFSETQ. The CDR3 has 14 residues. CDR3 loop: CASSFTGGAGGYTF. The CDR3 nucleotides read TGCGCCAGCAGCTTTACAGGGGGCGCGGGTGGCTACACCTTC.

This clonotype counts as large. The J gene is TRBJ2-1, the V gene TRBV29-1, with a weak D call TRBD1 (6 bases). V was cut by 6 bases and J by 6 bases, with 6 bases left in between. The CDR3 is 10 amino acids. Germline CDR1 is SQVTM and CDR2 is ANQGSEA. CDR3 in amino acids: CSVGGNEQFF. The CDR3 DNA reads TGCAGCGTAGGGGGCAATGAGCAGTTCTTC.

This clonotype is labeled as medium-sized. The V gene is TRBV6-5, the J gene TRBJ2-4; 9 positions agree with TRBD1. The V segment lost 5 bases and the J segment 2 bases; nucleotides outside the gene matches: 4. In germline, CDR1 is MNHEY, CDR2 SVGAGI. The CDR3 loop spans 15 amino acids. DNA of the CDR3: TGTGCCAGCAGTCGACAGGGGGGACCCAAAAACATTCAGTACTTC. This encodes CASSRQGGPKNIQYF.

The chain carries TRBV5-1 and TRBJ2-3; the D gene is possibly TRBD2 (7 bases). V shed 0 bases and J shed 4 bases, with 15 bases lying between them. The CDR3 extends over 16 amino acids. Germline CDR1 SGHRS, CDR2 YFSETQ. This chain's CDR3 is CASSLAAGAGADTQYF. Here the CDR3 DNA reads TGCGCCAGCAGCTTGGCCGCGGGGGCGGGGGCAGATACGCAGTATTTT.

The rearrangement joins TRBV7-2 to TRBJ1-1; perhaps TRBD1 as D (6 bases). CDR1 and CDR2 from the germline V gene are SGHTA and FQGNSA. The CDR3 extends over 16 amino acids. V lost 4 bases and J 4 bases, leaving 19 bases between the germline ends. CDR3 in amino acids: CASSSGWGRGSTEAFF. CDR3 DNA sequence: TGTGCCAGCAGCTCCGGGTGGGGCAGGGGCAGCACTGAAGCTTTCTTT.

This clonotype ranks as large. The chain has TRBV19 and TRBJ2-3; 11 positions agree with TRBD2. Germline V gives CDR1 LNHDA, CDR2 SQIVND (reference sequence). CDR3 size: 19 residues. Trimming cost V 4 bases and J 1 base; bases outside gene matches: 13. CDR3 DNA: TGTGCCAGTAGTACGACTAGCGGGATCAACCTAGGGGGCACAGATACGCAGTATTTT. It is translated as CASSTTSGINLGGTDTQYF.

This clonotype was picked up many times. The CDR3 nucleotides read TGTGCCAGCAGCCTAACCTATAGCGGGATGAACACCGGGGAGCTGTTTTTT. Translating gives CASSLTYSGMNTGELFF. The chain has TRBV11-2 and TRBJ2-2; 8 positions match TRBD2. Trimming at V came to 5 bases and at J to 1 base, leaving 9 bases not matched to a gene. Germline V lookup: CDR1 SGHAT, CDR2 FQNNGV. CDR3 length equals 17 residues. The variable domain in full, with the rest retrieved from reference TRBV11-2 and TRBJ2-2, is EAGVAQSPRYKIIEKRQSVAFWCNPISGHATLYWYQQILGQGPKLLIQFQNNGVVDDSQLPKDRFSAERLKGVDSTLKIQPAKLEDSAVYLCASSLTYSGMNTGELFFGEGSRLTVL.

The chain employs TRBV7-2 and TRBJ1-1, with D possibly matching TRBD1 (6 bases). V shed 1 base and J shed 4 bases, with 13 bases lying between them. Germline V gene sequence: CDR1 SGHTA, CDR2 FQGNSA. The CDR3 length is 15 residues. The chain's CDR3 is CASSLGGGRGTEAFF. CDR3 coding DNA: TGTGCCAGCAGCTTAGGGGGTGGCAGGGGCACTGAAGCTTTCTTT. The whole variable domain, filled in from reference TRBV7-2 and TRBJ1-1, reads GAGVSQSPSNKVTEKGKDVELRCDPISGHTALYWYRQSLGQGLEFLIYFQGNSAPDKSGLPSDRFSAERTGGSVSTLTIQRTQQEDSAVYLCASSLGGGRGTEAFFGQGTRLTVV.

The chain joins TRBV20-1 to TRBJ2-7, with a tentative D call TRBD2 (6 bases). This CDR3 contains 13 residues. Deletions cut 5 bases from V and 4 bases from J, with 15 bases between. Germline CDR1 reads DFQATT; CDR2 reads SNEGSKA (reference sequence). The CDR3 loop is CSAGSGSPYEQYF. Written as DNA, the CDR3 is TGCAGTGCTGGAAGCGGGTCCCCGTACGAGCAGTACTTC.

In its sample, this clonotype ranks as large. The gene calls are TRBV29-1 and TRBJ1-6, with unresolved D. The V end lost 4 bases, the J end lost 5 bases, and 9 bases lay between the germline ends. The germline CDR1 and CDR2 sequences are SQVTM and ANQGSEA. The CDR3 spans 13 residues. For the CDR3, the DNA is TGCAGCGTTGCGCAGACTGATAATTCACCCCTCCACTTT. Translated, it gives CSVAQTDNSPLHF.

The chain employs TRBV19 and TRBJ1-1; D possibly corresponds to TRBD1 (5 bases). Germline CDR1 is LNHDA and CDR2 is SQIVND (reference sequence). Trimming shortened V by 6 bases and J by 5 bases, and 10 bases separated the two germline ends. This CDR3 region has 12 residues. The CDR3 protein is CASRAQGTEAFF. Here the CDR3 DNA reads TGTGCCAGTAGAGCCCAGGGAACTGAAGCTTTCTTT.

The genes are TRBV20-1 and TRBJ1-2, with D hard to call. There are 12 residues in the CDR3. Trimming stripped 1 base from V and 7 bases from J, with 10 bases between. Germline-derived CDR1 and CDR2 are DFQATT and SNEGSKA (reference sequence). CDR3 sequence reads: CSARVQASGYTF. The CDR3 coding sequence is TGCAGTGCTAGAGTTCAGGCGTCTGGCTACACCTTC.

This clonotype is judged medium-sized (0.01 to 0.1%). The chain combines TRBV19 with TRBJ2-2; the match to TRBD2 covers 14 bases. Per germline, CDR1 LNHDA and CDR2 SQIVND (reference sequence). The length of the CDR3 is 18 residues. Losses at the gene ends were 4 bases for V and 4 bases for J; bases not matched to a gene: 8. Written as DNA, the CDR3 is TGTGCCAGTAGTACGACTAGCGGGGGGGCCCTGGGCACCGGGGAGCTGTTTTTT. This codes for CASSTTSGGALGTGELFF.

This chain joins TRBV7-2 and TRBJ1-2; the match to TRBD1 covers 8 bases. The germline CDR1 and CDR2 sequences are SGHTA and FQGNSA. This CDR3 has 15 residues. Losses at the gene ends were 5 bases for V and 5 bases for J; bases not matched to a gene: 10. As DNA, the CDR3 is TGTGCCAGCAGCGCTTCCGGGACAGGATTGTATGGCTACACCTTC. Translation: CASSASGTGLYGYTF.

The V call is TRBV29-1, the J call TRBJ2-7, with 14 positions matching TRBD2. After removal of 5 bases from V and 6 bases from J, the junction contained 6 bases not matched to a gene. The germline CDR1 and CDR2 sequences are SQVTM and ANQGSEA. This CDR3 spans 14 amino acids. The CDR3 coding sequence is TGCAGCGTTCAGGGACTAGCGGGAGCACCCGAGCAGTACTTC. Translation: CSVQGLAGAPEQYF.

The rearrangement joins TRBV12-3 or TRBV12-4 to TRBJ1-1, with a weak D call TRBD1 (5 bases). This CDR3 is built from 11 residues. The V gene lost 3 bases and the J gene lost 7 bases, with 6 bases spanning the gap. The CDR3 coding sequence is TGTGCCAGCAGTTTGGGGGGTGAAGCTTTCTTT. Translating it yields CASSLGGEAFF.

This clonotype has only one observation. V gene TRBV4-3 combines with J gene TRBJ2-1, with 7 bases matching TRBD1. J gave up 4 bases and V 1 base, and 7 bases lay outside the gene matches. Germline CDR1 LGHNA, CDR2 YSLEER. The CDR3 sequence is 16 residues long. CDR3 nucleotide sequence: TGCGCCAGCAGCCAAGGAGACAGGGATTCTTACAATGAGCAGTTCTTC. Translation gives CASSQGDRDSYNEQFF.

J is TRBJ2-3 and V is TRBV20-1; the match to TRBD2 covers 9 bases. With 0 bases clipped from V and 6 bases from J, the junction kept 13 bases outside the gene matches. Germline-derived CDR1 and CDR2 are DFQATT and SNEGSKA (reference sequence). This CDR3 comprises 17 residues. The CDR3 DNA reads TGCAGTGCTAGAGATTTAAGTGAGCGGGGGGCCGGGGATACGCAGTATTTT. Translated: CSARDLSERGAGDTQYF.

Only a few counts were recorded for this clonotype. The chain joins TRBV5-1 to TRBJ2-1; D is perhaps TRBD2 (7 bases). From germline, CDR1 is SGHRS and CDR2 YFSETQ. The CDR3 is 15 residues long. V lost 1 base and J lost 5, with 13 bases in between. The CDR3 sequence is CASSLTGGRNNEQFF. CDR3 DNA: TGCGCCAGCAGCTTGACCGGGGGGCGCAACAATGAGCAGTTCTTC.

This clonotype is hyperexpanded (1% or more) in the sample. The rearrangement joins TRBV27 to TRBJ1-2; tentative D call: TRBD1 (6 bases). Germline V gives CDR1 MNHEY, CDR2 SMNVEV (reference sequence). This CDR3 spans 15 amino acids. Between the trimmed V and J ends, which lost 0 bases and 3 bases, there was a span of 11 bases. The CDR3 loop is CASSLSYGQYYGYTF. As DNA, the CDR3 is TGTGCCAGCAGTTTATCCTATGGACAGTACTATGGCTACACCTTC.

This clonotype is judged medium-sized. The chain employs TRBV6-6 and TRBJ2-7; the match to TRBD2 covers 7 bases. CDR1 and CDR2 from the germline V gene are MNHNY and SVGAGI (reference sequence). The V gene end was trimmed by 6 bases and the J gene end by 0 bases; junction bases not matched to a gene: 2. The length of the CDR3 is 13 residues. CDR3 coding DNA: TGTGCCAGCAGCCGGGACTACTCCTACGAGCAGTACTTC. Translation: CASSRDYSYEQYF.

This clonotype is deemed medium-sized. The V call is TRBV5-4, the J call TRBJ1-4; TRBD1 matches at 7 bases. Looked up from germline, CDR1 is SGHNT and CDR2 is YYREEE (reference sequence). Trimming at V came to 5 bases and at J to 0 bases, leaving 7 bases not matched to a gene. This CDR3 spans 16 amino acids. The CDR3 DNA sequence: TGTGCCAGCAGTTCGGGACAGCTTGCAACTAATGAAAAACTGTTTTTT. Translation gives CASSSGQLATNEKLFF.

This clonotype is labeled as medium-sized. The chain employs TRBV5-6 and TRBJ2-5; no firm D call. Trimming removed 3 bases at V and 0 bases at J, with 0 bases between. Germline lookup yields CDR1 SGHDT and CDR2 YYEEEE. There are 11 residues in the CDR3. The DNA of the CDR3 is TGTGCCAGCAGCTACCAAGAGACCCAGTACTTC. Encoded protein: CASSYQETQYF.